This passage covers 9 T cell receptor beta chains from one sample sequenced in a study of CD8 T cells in Susac syndrome. An amount of RNA that ranged from roughly 0.45 to 1 ug was reverse transcribed with random hexamers. TCRdb re-called the immunoSEQ multiplex PCR reads with MiXCR, one entry per CDR3 protein. The table includes some 110,000 distinct CDR3 sequences, roughly 94% detected once. The sequenced material came from CD8+ T cells from PBMCs. Receptors were obtained from a human donor with Susac syndrome.

This clonotype was observed a handful of times. The chain couples TRBV11-2 to TRBJ2-7, with D unclear. The V and J ends lost 3 bases and 2 bases respectively, with 14 bases between them. CDR1 SGHAT and CDR2 FQNNGV come from the germline V gene. The CDR3 is made up of 15 amino acids. The CDR3 spells CASSFTGGVAYEQYF. DNA of the CDR3: TGTGCCAGCAGCTTTACCGGTGGCGTGGCCTACGAGCAGTACTTC.

The genes are TRBV13 and TRBJ1-2, with D tentatively TRBD1 (5 bases). Deletions cut 5 bases from V and 1 base from J, with 20 bases between. Germline loops: CDR1 PRHDT, CDR2 FYEKMQ (reference sequence). The CDR3 is 17 residues long. CDR3 region: CASSPLQGAVINYGYTF. CDR3 sequence (DNA): TGTGCCAGCAGCCCCCTCCAGGGAGCTGTAATTAACTATGGCTACACCTTC.

The rearrangement joins TRBV2 to TRBJ2-5; D is unclear. The V end lost 7 bases, the J end lost 0 bases, and 12 bases lay between the germline ends. Germline V gives CDR1 SNHLY, CDR2 FYNNEI. The CDR3 is 14 amino acids. This chain's CDR3 is CASTKRRDQETQYF. The CDR3 nucleotides read TGTGCCAGCACTAAGAGACGGGACCAAGAGACCCAGTACTTC.

The CDR3, as DNA: TGTGCCAGCAGTGGGGCAGTGTATTCACCCCTCCACTTT. Translated: CASSGAVYSPLHF. The chain is built from TRBV6-5 and TRBJ1-6, with D possibly matching TRBD1 (5 bases). Trimming took 5 bases from V and 8 from J, leaving 10 bases between them. Germline CDR1 reads MNHEY; CDR2 reads SVGAGI. This CDR3 contains 13 residues.

The CDR3 loop reads CASSQTANGGKDEQFF. The CDR3 nucleotides read TGTGCCAGCAGCCAAACGGCTAACGGGGGCAAAGATGAGCAGTTCTTC. This chain joins TRBV3-1 and TRBJ2-1; D may be TRBD1 or TRBD2 (6 bases each). The CDR3 totals 16 residues. CDR1 is LGHDT and CDR2 is YNNKEL in the germline V gene (reference sequence). The V and J ends lost 2 bases and 8 bases respectively, with 19 bases between them.

The rearrangement uses TRBV20-1 and TRBJ1-2; maybe TRBD1 (5 bases). CDR3 length equals 15 residues. V was pared by 3 bases and J by 4 bases, with 18 bases between. CDR1 is DFQATT, CDR2 SNEGSKA, per germline (reference sequence). CDR3: CSASPDVGGIYGYTF. The CDR3 bases are TGCAGTGCTAGCCCCGACGTGGGGGGAATCTATGGCTACACCTTC.

J is TRBJ2-7 and V is TRBV9, with D uncertain. Germline loops: CDR1 SGDLS, CDR2 YYNGEE. This CDR3 has 12 amino acids. Trimming left V 4 bases short and J 7 bases short, with 12 bases between. The CDR3, as DNA: TGTGCCAGCAGCCTAGGATCCGGGGAGCAGTACTTC. Amino acids: CASSLGSGEQYF. Supplemented by reference TRBV9 and TRBJ2-7, the full variable domain reads DSGVTQTPKHLITATGQRVTLRCSPRSGDLSVYWYQQSLDQGLQFLIQYYNGEERAKGNILERFSAQQFPDLHSELNLSSLELGDSALYFCASSLGSGEQYFGPGTRLTVT.

V gene TRBV9 combines with J gene TRBJ2-3; the D is unclear. The length of the CDR3 is 17 residues. V lost 0 bases and J 1 base, leaving 15 bases between the germline ends. CDR1 SGDLS and CDR2 YYNGEE come from the germline V gene. The CDR3 DNA reads as TGTGCCAGCAGCGTAGGCGGCAGTCCCATCGGCACAGATACGCAGTATTTT. It encodes CASSVGGSPIGTDTQYF.

V and J are TRBV29-1 and TRBJ2-4; maybe TRBD2 (6 bases). Germline CDR1 and CDR2: SQVTM and ANQGSEA. V was clipped by 0 bases and J by 1 base, with 7 bases between them. CDR3 size: 14 residues. CDR3 loop: CSVEDGGAKNIQYF. DNA for the CDR3: TGCAGCGTTGAAGATGGGGGGGCCAAAAACATTCAGTACTTC.